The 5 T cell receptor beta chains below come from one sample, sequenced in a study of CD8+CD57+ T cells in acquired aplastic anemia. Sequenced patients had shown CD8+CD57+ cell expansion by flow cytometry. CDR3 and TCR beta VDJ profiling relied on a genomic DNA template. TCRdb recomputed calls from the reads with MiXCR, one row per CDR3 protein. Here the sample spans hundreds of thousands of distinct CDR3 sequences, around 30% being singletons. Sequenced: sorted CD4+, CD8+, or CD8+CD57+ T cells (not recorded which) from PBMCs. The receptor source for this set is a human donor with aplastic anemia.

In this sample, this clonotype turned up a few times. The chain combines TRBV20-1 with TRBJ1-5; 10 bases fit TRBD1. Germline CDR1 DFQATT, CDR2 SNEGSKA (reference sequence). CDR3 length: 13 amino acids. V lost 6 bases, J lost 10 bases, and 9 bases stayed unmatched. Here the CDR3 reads CSATDRGPRPQHF. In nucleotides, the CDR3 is TGCAGTGCAACCGACAGGGGGCCTCGCCCCCAGCATTTT.

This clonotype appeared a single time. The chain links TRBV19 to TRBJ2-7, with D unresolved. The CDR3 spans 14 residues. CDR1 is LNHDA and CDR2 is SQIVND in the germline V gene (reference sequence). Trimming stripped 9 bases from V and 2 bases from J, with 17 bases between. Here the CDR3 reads CASTKYLGTYEQYF. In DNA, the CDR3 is TGTGCCAGCACGAAGTACTTGGGTACCTACGAGCAGTACTTC.

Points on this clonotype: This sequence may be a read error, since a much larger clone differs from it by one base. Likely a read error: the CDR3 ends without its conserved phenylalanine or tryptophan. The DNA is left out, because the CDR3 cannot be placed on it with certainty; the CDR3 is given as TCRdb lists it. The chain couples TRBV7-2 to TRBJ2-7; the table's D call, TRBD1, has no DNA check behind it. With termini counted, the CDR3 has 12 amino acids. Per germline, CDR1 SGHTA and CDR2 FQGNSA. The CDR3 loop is CASSRVGDREYL.

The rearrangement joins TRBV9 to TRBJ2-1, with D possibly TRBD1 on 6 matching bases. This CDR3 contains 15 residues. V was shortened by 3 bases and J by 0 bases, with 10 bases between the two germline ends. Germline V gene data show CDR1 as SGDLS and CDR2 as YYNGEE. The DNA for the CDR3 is TGTGCCAGCAGCGCAAGGACAGACTCCTACAATGAGCAGTTCTTC. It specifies CASSARTDSYNEQFF.

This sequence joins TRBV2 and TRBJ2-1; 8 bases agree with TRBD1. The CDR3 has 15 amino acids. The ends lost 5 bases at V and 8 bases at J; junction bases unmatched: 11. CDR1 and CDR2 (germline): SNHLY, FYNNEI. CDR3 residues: CASSNRQGRIDEQFF. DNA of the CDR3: TGTGCCAGCAGTAACCGACAGGGGCGAATCGATGAGCAGTTCTTC. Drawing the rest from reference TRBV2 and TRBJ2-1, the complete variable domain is EPEVTQTPSHQVTQMGQEVILRCVPISNHLYFYWYRQILGQKVEFLVSFYNNEISEKSEIFDDQFSVERPDGSNFTLKIRSTKLEDSAMYFCASSNRQGRIDEQFFGPGTRLTVL.